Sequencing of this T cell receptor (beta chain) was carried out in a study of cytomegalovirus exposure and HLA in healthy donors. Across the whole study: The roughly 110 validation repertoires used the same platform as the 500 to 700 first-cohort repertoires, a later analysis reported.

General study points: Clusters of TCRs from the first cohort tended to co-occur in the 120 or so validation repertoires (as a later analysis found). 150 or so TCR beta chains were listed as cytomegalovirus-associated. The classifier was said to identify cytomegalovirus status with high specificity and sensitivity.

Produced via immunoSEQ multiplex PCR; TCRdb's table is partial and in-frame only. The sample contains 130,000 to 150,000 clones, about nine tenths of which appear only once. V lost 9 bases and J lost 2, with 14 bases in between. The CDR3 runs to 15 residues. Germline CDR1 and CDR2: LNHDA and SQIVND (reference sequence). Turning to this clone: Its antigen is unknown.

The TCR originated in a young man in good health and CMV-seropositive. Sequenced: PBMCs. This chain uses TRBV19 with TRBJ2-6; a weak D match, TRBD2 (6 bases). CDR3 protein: CASSPTGAGANVLTF. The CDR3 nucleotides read TGTGCCAGCTCCCCGACGGGGGCTGGGGCCAACGTCCTGACTTTC.